Listed here are 13 T cell receptor beta chains from one sample, sequenced in a study of cytomegalovirus exposure and HLA in healthy donors. The study ran its PCR with 60 Vbeta and 13 Jbeta primers. TCRdb's copy holds only in-frame clones and misses some; the assay was immunoSEQ multiplex PCR. The sample lists over 150,000 clones; around four fifths were seen once. Source material: PBMCs. Source of these receptors: a girl aged 5-17 years in good health and CMV-seropositive.

CDR3 sequence: CASSLYRDTEAFF. The CDR3 coding sequence is TGTGCCAGCAGCTTATACAGGGACACTGAAGCTTTCTTT. V is TRBV11-1 and J is TRBJ1-1; weak D call: TRBD1 (6 bases). The CDR3 totals 13 residues. V was shortened by 2 bases and J by 3 bases, with 7 bases between the two germline ends. Germline V CDR1 and CDR2: SGHAT, FQDESV (reference sequence).

The rearrangement joins TRBV6-5 to TRBJ1-2; 8 positions agree with TRBD1. The CDR3 consists of 16 residues. The V and J ends lost 4 bases and 4 bases, in that order; junction bases with no gene match: 11. The germline CDR1 and CDR2 sequences are MNHEY and SVGAGI. CDR3 nucleotide sequence: TGTGCCAGCAGTTTCCTAGGACAGGGCCCCTTCTATGGCTACACCTTC. This gives the protein CASSFLGQGPFYGYTF.

The J gene is TRBJ2-5, the V gene TRBV7-9; 9 bases align to TRBD1. The CDR3 loop spans 16 amino acids. The V gene end was trimmed by 6 bases and the J gene end by 5 bases; junction bases not matched to a gene: 13. Germline lookup yields CDR1 SEHNR and CDR2 FQNEAQ (reference sequence). Here the CDR3 DNA reads TGTGCCAGCAGTTTTACCGGGACAGGGAGGAAGGAGACCCAGTACTTC. This codes for CASSFTGTGRKETQYF. The full variable domain, its missing parts supplied by reference TRBV7-9 and TRBJ2-5, is DTGVSQNPRHKITKRGQNVTFRCDPISEHNRLYWYRQTLGQGPEFLTYFQNEAQLEKSRLLSDRFSAERPKGSFSTLEIQRTEQGDSAMYLCASSFTGTGRKETQYFGPGTRLLVL.

CDR3 sequence (DNA): TGTGCCAGCAGACAGGGGTCTAGAGTCTACAATGAGCAGTTCTTC. Its translation is CASRQGSRVYNEQFF. This rearrangement joins TRBV6-5 to TRBJ2-1; 7 bases match TRBD1. V was clipped by 6 bases and J by 3 bases; unmatched bases: 8. The CDR3 is 15 amino acids. Looked up from germline, CDR1 is MNHEY and CDR2 is SVGAGI.

This chain uses TRBV7-9 with TRBJ2-1; the D gene is possibly TRBD2 (6 bases). The CDR3 is made up of 16 amino acids. Germline-derived CDR1 and CDR2 are SEHNR and FQNEAQ (reference sequence). With 0 bases removed from V and 0 bases from J, the gap between germline ends came to 9 bases. The CDR3 sequence is CASSLARGISYNEQFF. The CDR3, as DNA: TGTGCCAGCAGCTTAGCGCGGGGAATCTCCTACAATGAGCAGTTCTTC.

The genes are TRBV19 and TRBJ2-3; the D gene is possibly TRBD1 (6 bases). The CDR3 contains 14 residues. Between the trimmed V and J ends, which lost 3 bases and 4 bases, there was a span of 11 bases. Looked up from germline, CDR1 is LNHDA and CDR2 is SQIVND (reference sequence). CDR3 protein: CASSMVQGSDTQYF. The CDR3 region has the DNA TGTGCCAGTAGTATGGTCCAGGGGTCAGATACGCAGTATTTT.

The rearrangement joins TRBV6-5 to TRBJ1-1; perhaps TRBD1 as D (6 bases). Germline V gives CDR1 MNHEY, CDR2 SVGAGI. Trimming pared 9 bases from V and 7 bases from J, leaving 24 bases between. The CDR3 contains 15 residues. CDR3 region: CASKLPSTGVNEAFF. As DNA, the CDR3 is TGTGCCAGTAAATTACCCTCGACAGGTGTCAATGAAGCTTTCTTT.

On this clone: Other nucleotide sequences from this sample produce the same CDR3. This chain joins TRBV9 and TRBJ2-1; D call uncertain. Between the trimmed V and J ends, which lost 4 bases and 10 bases, there was a span of 12 bases. The germline V gene has CDR1 SGDLS and CDR2 YYNGEE. This CDR3 has 12 residues. The CDR3 sequence is CASSPIQSEQFF. The DNA for the CDR3 is TGTGCCAGCAGCCCCATACAATCGGAGCAGTTCTTC.

V and J are TRBV30 and TRBJ1-6; a weak D match, TRBD1 (5 bases). The germline gives CDR1 GTSNPN, CDR2 SVGIG (reference sequence). V shed 2 bases and J shed 7 bases, with 12 bases lying between them. The CDR3 spans 14 residues. This CDR3 reads CAWSQGVTNSPLHF. The CDR3 bases are TGTGCCTGGAGTCAAGGGGTCACGAATTCACCCCTCCACTTT. Combining the CDR3 with reference TRBV30 and TRBJ1-6 gives the whole variable domain SQTIHQWPATLVQPVGSPLSLECTVEGTSNPNLYWYRQAAGRGLQLLFYSVGIGQISSEVPQNLSASRPQDRQFILSSKKLLLSDSGFYLCAWSQGVTNSPLHFGNGTRLTVT.

The chain joins TRBV10-3 to TRBJ2-1, with D possibly matching TRBD1 (6 bases). Germline CDR1 reads ENHRY; CDR2 reads SYGVKD. The CDR3 is made up of 14 amino acids. V was cut by 5 bases and J by 6 bases, with 14 bases left in between. CDR3 loop: CAISSSGVPNEQFF. The CDR3 DNA reads TGTGCCATCAGTTCCTCAGGGGTCCCCAATGAGCAGTTCTTC.

The chain employs TRBV6-6 and TRBJ1-2; D possibly corresponds to TRBD1 (6 bases). The CDR3 sequence is 13 residues long. V was clipped by 7 bases and J by 2 bases, with 11 bases between them. The germline CDR1 and CDR2 sequences are MNHNY and SVGAGI (reference sequence). CDR3 residues: CASTKGTNYGYTF. CDR3 DNA: TGTGCCAGCACTAAGGGGACAAACTATGGCTACACCTTC.

This sequence joins TRBV25-1 and TRBJ2-1, with TRBD1 matching 7 bases. The V gene's germline CDR1 is MGHDK and CDR2 SYGVNS. The CDR3 loop spans 14 amino acids. V was pared by 3 bases and J by 7 bases, with 6 bases of the junction left unmatched. In DNA, the CDR3 is TGTGCCAGCAGTGATTATGGGACAGCTAATGAGCAGTTCTTC. It specifies CASSDYGTANEQFF.

This clone turned up a few times. The rearrangement links TRBV5-5 to TRBJ2-3; TRBD2 is a possible D gene (5 bases). Trimming took 2 bases from V and 0 from J, leaving 16 bases between them. CDR1 and CDR2 (germline): SGHKS, YYEKEE (reference sequence). CDR3 length: 17 residues. CDR3 coding DNA: TGTGCCAGCAGCTTATTCGATCAGCTAGCTAGCACAGATACGCAGTATTTT. As protein: CASSLFDQLASTDTQYF.